This paragraph reports one T cell receptor beta chain. Authors' analysis steps: Quantification of nucleated cells was approximated via reference gene primer amplification. TCRdb's copy holds only in-frame clones and misses some; the assay was immunoSEQ multiplex PCR. V and J calls and clone size follow that table, whereas D and trimming were derived from the DNA. The sample has 95,000 to 150,000 clones, 82% seen once. This entry is derived from a study of blood T cell repertoires in COVID-19. At the level of the study: Material from acute and convalescent COVID-19 was sourced from the United States, Italy and Spain. T cells, B-cell-depleted T cells, or PBMCs supplied cDNA or gDNA.

J was trimmed by 7 bases and V by 7 bases; bases with no gene match: 13. The length of the CDR3 is 14 residues. Germline CDR1 SGHRS, CDR2 YFSETQ. The chain employs TRBV5-1 and TRBJ2-7; 8 positions match TRBD1. Sequencing was carried out using peripheral blood. The receptor was derived from a woman aged 70-85 years with acute or convalescent COVID-19. CDR3 nucleotide sequence: TGCGCCAGCGCCACCGGGACAGGCTCGCGGGAGCAGTACTTC. This sequence encodes CASATGTGSREQYF.